Below, one T cell receptor (beta chain) is given with its context. These data originate in a study of CXCR3-negative and CXCR3-positive naive CD8 T cells. CDR1 is SQVTM and CDR2 is ANQGSEA in the germline V gene. The CDR3 runs to 13 residues. The libraries of TRB cDNA were constructed through 5' RACE using UMI labels. TCRdb re-called the 5' RACE reads; every CDR3 protein appears as one record, without DNA. The sample table sets out about 56,000 distinct CDR3 sequences. This clonotype was sampled from a human donor in good health. Some clones in this sample may be carry-over from other donors' samples. This chain connects TRBV29-1 to TRBJ2-7; without DNA, the TCRdb call of TRBD1 cannot be checked. Sequencing used memory CD8+ T cells from blood. The chain's CDR3 is CSVDEGDPYEQYF.